This is a list of T cell receptor beta chains from one sample in a study of shared clonotypes between healthy human individuals. The data were produced by immunoSEQ multiplex PCR, yet TCRdb's version contains in-frame clones alone and is incomplete. The table lists 850,000 to 1,200,000 clones, about 75% of them singletons, with 1.4% to 1.5% in the top ten. The sequencing input was memory CD4+ T cells sorted from blood. The receptor source for this set is a man between 18 and 29 years old in good health. Both conserved end residues are part of each CDR3. The D gene is left open where the match is weak. Not every row has a clone size; where given, it reads once, few, many or a size class.

j_gene | abundance | v_gene | d_gene | CDR3nt | CDR3aa
TRBJ2-7 | NA | TRBV21-1 | NA | TGTGCCAGCAGCAAAGTTTCCGGGACTAGCGGGAGAGTCACCTACGAGCAGTACTTC | CASSKVSGTSGRVTYEQYF
TRBJ1-4 | few | TRBV5-6 | TRBD1 | TGTGCCAGCACCCGGACAGGGAAGGCTAATGAAAAACTGTTTTTT | CASTRTGKANEKLFF
TRBJ2-4 | NA | TRBV2 | NA | TGTGCCAGCAGTGAAATAGGTCAGGGCCTAGCCAAAAACATTCAGTACTTC | CASSEIGQGLAKNIQYF
TRBJ1-1 | NA | TRBV7-2 | NA | TGTGCCAGCAGCTGGCGTGGGGGGATGAACACTGAAGCTTTCTTT | CASSWRGGMNTEAFF
TRBJ1-5 | few | TRBV25-1 | NA | TGTGCCAGCAGTGAAGGGAATCAGCCCCAGCATTTT | CASSEGNQPQHF
TRBJ2-7 | NA | TRBV2 | NA | TGTGCCAGCAGTCATAGACAGGCCTACGAGCAGTACTTC | CASSHRQAYEQYF
TRBJ2-1 | NA | TRBV30 | NA | TGTGCCTGGAACGGACAGAACAATGAGCAGTTCTTC | CAWNGQNNEQFF
TRBJ2-3 | NA | TRBV25-1 | NA | TGTGCCAGCAGTGAATCCCGGGGGAGCGGAGATACGCAGTATTTT | CASSESRGSGDTQYF
TRBJ2-5 | few | TRBV5-6 | NA | TGTGCCAGCAGTTACGGGACGAGGGATCAAGAGACCCAGTACTTC | CASSYGTRDQETQYF
TRBJ2-3 | NA | TRBV2 | TRBD2 | TGTGCCAGCCGGACTAGCGGGGGTAAGGGCACAGATACGCAGTATTTT | CASRTSGGKGTDTQYF
TRBJ1-5 | NA | TRBV7-2 | NA | TGTGCCAGCAGCGCTGGGGGGGCTAGCAATCAGCCCCAGCATTTT | CASSAGGASNQPQHF
TRBJ2-2 | NA | TRBV5-1 | TRBD2 | TGCGCCAGCAGCTCGGCTAGCGGGTACACCGGGGAGCTGTTTTTT | CASSSASGYTGELFF
TRBJ2-3 | NA | TRBV9 | TRBD2 | TGTGCCAGCAGCGTACTAGCGGAAAGCACAGATACGCAGTATTTT | CASSVLAESTDTQYF
TRBJ1-4 | NA | TRBV9 | TRBD1 | TGTGCCAGCAGCGTAGACAGGGGGCGCGGAGGAGGAGAAAAACTGTTTTTT | CASSVDRGRGGGEKLFF
TRBJ2-5 | few | TRBV7-2 | TRBD2 | TGTGCCAGCAGCTTATCCTATTCAAGCGGGGGGGAGACCCAGTACTTC | CASSLSYSSGGETQYF
TRBJ1-1 | NA | TRBV5-1 | TRBD1 | TGCGCCAGCAGTCGGACAGGGAACCCTATGAACACTGAAGCTTTCTTT | CASSRTGNPMNTEAFF
TRBJ2-1 | NA | TRBV2 | TRBD2 | TGTGCCAGCAGCCCTTCTGCCCCGGGGGGCAATGAGCAGTTCTTC | CASSPSAPGGNEQFF
TRBJ2-5 | NA | TRBV9 | TRBD2 | TGTGCCAGCAGCCCCCGACTAGCGAGGAGGGAAGAGACCCAGTACTTC | CASSPRLARREETQYF
TRBJ2-2 | few | TRBV7-9 | TRBD1 | TGTGCCAGCAGCCCCGGGACAGGGGATGTCGGGGAGCTGTTTTTT | CASSPGTGDVGELFF
TRBJ2-6 | once | TRBV6-6 | NA | TGTGCCAGCAGTTACGGAATAGGTGGGGCCAACGTCCTGACTTTC | CASSYGIGGANVLTF
TRBJ1-1 | once | TRBV6-1 | NA | TGTGCCAGCAGTGGGGGGGGTAAGAACACTGAAGCTTTCTTT | CASSGGGKNTEAFF
TRBJ1-4 | NA | TRBV6-1 | NA | TGTGCCAGCACCAGAGGCCCGGGTGAAAAACTGTTTTTT | CASTRGPGEKLFF
TRBJ2-7 | NA | TRBV7-7 | TRBD2 | TGTGCTAGCAGCTTAGGCCCTAGCGGCGCCTACGAGCAGTACTTC | CASSLGPSGAYEQYF
TRBJ1-5 | NA | TRBV29-1 | NA | TGCAGCGTTGTGCGGCAGCCAAATAGCAATCAGCCCCAGCATTTT | CSVVRQPNSNQPQHF
TRBJ2-2 | many | TRBV4-1 | NA | TGCGCCAGCAGCTTTAGACACGTTCCCAGAGGCACCGGGGAGCTGTTTTTT | CASSFRHVPRGTGELFF
TRBJ2-7 | NA | TRBV19 | NA | TGTGCCAGTAGTATTCCTGGGGGCTGGGAAGAGCAGTACTTC | CASSIPGGWEEQYF
TRBJ1-2 | NA | TRBV28 | NA | TGTGCCAGCAGTCCGGTCCGTTCAGAGGGGAGTTGGGGCTACACCTTC | CASSPVRSEGSWGYTF
TRBJ1-1 | NA | TRBV5-5 | NA | TGTGCCAGCAGCTCCGCGGCAGTGAACACTGAAGCTTTCTTT | CASSSAAVNTEAFF